A selection of T cell receptor beta chains follows, all from one sample in a study of blood T cell repertoires in COVID-19. The method was immunoSEQ multiplex PCR; TCRdb's version includes in-frame clones alone and lacks a portion of them. Of hundreds of thousands of clones in the sample, approximately 86% were seen once. Material: peripheral blood. The receptors derive from an older woman with COVID-19, enrolled during active disease. Both conserved end residues are part of each CDR3. Each record gives: V gene, clone size, J gene, D gene, CDR3 DNA, CDR3 protein. D genes are given only for firm matches. Some rows have no size entry. The others give once, few or many, or a class for an expanded clone.

TRBV7-2	.	TRBJ1-5	.	TGTGCCAGCAGTTCCCAGGGTCGCAATCAGCCCCAGCATTTT	CASSSQGRNQPQHF
TRBV7-2	few	TRBJ1-5	.	TGTGCCAGCACCGTGGAACAGGGACAGCCCCAGCATTTT	CASTVEQGQPQHF
TRBV3-1/TRBV3-2	.	TRBJ2-7	TRBD1	TGTGCCAGCAGCCAAGTACAGGGGACGGGCGAGCAGTACTTC	CASSQVQGTGEQYF
TRBV10-2	.	TRBJ2-7	TRBD2	TGCGCCAGCACCCCGGCGGGACTAGCGGGGGGGCTCAACGAGCAGTACTTC	CASTPAGLAGGLNEQYF
TRBV18	.	TRBJ2-6	.	TGTGCCAGCTCACCTTCCCGCTCTGGGGCCAACGTCCTGACTTTC	CASSPSRSGANVLTF
TRBV19	.	TRBJ2-2	TRBD2	TGTGCCAGTAGTAATACGGGACTAGCGGGGAACACCGGGGAGCTGTTTTTT	CASSNTGLAGNTGELFF
TRBV5-5	.	TRBJ1-4	TRBD1	TGTGCCAGCAGCCCGGACAGGGGAGGAGAGGATGAAAAACTGTTTTTT	CASSPDRGGEDEKLFF
TRBV28	.	TRBJ1-1	TRBD1	TGTGCCAGCAGTAACTCGGGACAGGGGAACACTGAAGCTTTCTTT	CASSNSGQGNTEAFF
TRBV5-5	.	TRBJ2-4	.	TGTGCCAGCAGCTCGGTCGGGGCCAAAAACATTCAGTACTTC	CASSSVGAKNIQYF
TRBV28	.	TRBJ2-3	.	TGTGCCAGCTTCGGCCGCCAGGGGTACACAGATACGCAGTATTTT	CASFGRQGYTDTQYF
TRBV19	.	TRBJ2-5	.	TGTGCCAGTAGTAGGACCGGGACAAAGCAAGAGACCCAGTACTTC	CASSRTGTKQETQYF
TRBV18	few	TRBJ1-1	.	TGTGCCAGCTCACCCCCGGGGGGGAGCACTGAAGCTTTCTTT	CASSPPGGSTEAFF
TRBV7-7	.	TRBJ2-3	.	TGTGCCAGCAGCCGCACTGGGGGGATAGGAGATACGCAGTATTTT	CASSRTGGIGDTQYF
TRBV19	.	TRBJ2-4	.	TGTGCCAGTAGTTTGTACGGTCTAGCCAAAAACATTCAGTACTTC	CASSLYGLAKNIQYF
TRBV4-3	.	TRBJ1-3	.	TGCGCCAGCAGCCAAGAGGGGGGCTCTGGAAACACCATATATTTT	CASSQEGGSGNTIYF
TRBV12-2	.	TRBJ2-7	.	TGTGCAAGTCGTAATACAGGGGTGAGGGGGTCCTACGAGCAGTACTTC	CASRNTGVRGSYEQYF
TRBV5-7	.	TRBJ2-1	TRBD1	TGTGCCAGCAGCTTGGCGGGACAGGGGGGCCCCAATGAGCAGTTCTTC	CASSLAGQGGPNEQFF
TRBV9	.	TRBJ1-2	.	TGTGCCAGCAGCGAGGGGGGGAACTATGGCTACACCTTC	CASSEGGNYGYTF
TRBV2	.	TRBJ1-5	.	TGTGCCAGCAGTGAGGCCTGGCAGAATCAGCCCCAGCATTTT	CASSEAWQNQPQHF
TRBV9	.	TRBJ1-2	.	TGTGCCAGCAGCGTAAACTCAGGGGCAGATGGCTACACCTTC	CASSVNSGADGYTF
TRBV28	.	TRBJ2-2	.	TGTGCCAGCAGTTTAGGCGGGACAGCCGGGGAGCTGTTTTTT	CASSLGGTAGELFF
TRBV9	.	TRBJ2-1	TRBD1	TGTGCCAGCAGCGCCTTCTACCGGGACAGGGATTTATACAATGAGCAGTTCTTC	CASSAFYRDRDLYNEQFF
TRBV7-8	few	TRBJ1-1	.	TGTGCCAGCAGCTTGTATAGCAACACTGAAGCTTTCTTT	CASSLYSNTEAFF
TRBV20-1	once	TRBJ2-5	TRBD1	TGCAGTGCCAACAGGGGCGAGACCCAGTACTTC	CSANRGETQYF
TRBV4-3	.	TRBJ2-3	TRBD2	TGCGCCAGCAGCCTTCTAGCGGGGGGCGAGGCAGACACGCAGTATTTT	CASSLLAGGEADTQYF
TRBV12-3/TRBV12-4	.	TRBJ1-2	TRBD1	TGTGCCAGCAAGGGACAGATCGCTGGTGGCTACACCTTC	CASKGQIAGGYTF
TRBV28	.	TRBJ1-3	.	TGTGCCAGCCTACAGGGATGGTTTGGAAACACCATATATTTT	CASLQGWFGNTIYF
TRBV27	.	TRBJ1-2	.	TGTGCCAGCAGCCCCTCTCAAACGGGCTATGGCTACACCTTC	CASSPSQTGYGYTF
TRBV28	.	TRBJ1-2	.	TGTGCCAGCAGTTTAATCACAGGGAGCGCGTATGGCTACACCTTC	CASSLITGSAYGYTF
TRBV6-5	.	TRBJ2-7	.	TGTGCCAGCAGTTACGAGCGGGCCTACGAGCAGTACTTC	CASSYERAYEQYF
TRBV27	.	TRBJ1-1	TRBD1	TGTGCCAGCAGTTCCCTCGGGGGACAGGGGTCTGAAGCTTTCTTT	CASSSLGGQGSEAFF
TRBV25-1	.	TRBJ2-1	TRBD2	TGTGCCAGCAGTGAAAGTTATGGAGCGGGGGGGATCTACAATGAGCAGTTCTTC	CASSESYGAGGIYNEQFF
TRBV2	.	TRBJ1-2	TRBD1	TGTGCCAGCAAGAGACAGGGGGAAAGTGATGGCTACACCTTC	CASKRQGESDGYTF
TRBV9	.	TRBJ2-5	.	TGTGCCAGCAGCGTAGGACTCGACAGGAGCCAAGAGACCCAGTACTTC	CASSVGLDRSQETQYF
TRBV18	few	TRBJ1-2	.	TGTGCCAGCTCAGAGGGAACCTATGGCTACACCTTC	CASSEGTYGYTF
TRBV2	.	TRBJ2-5	.	TGTGCCAGCACTTGGGGCCTTCGCGAGACCCAGTACTTC	CASTWGLRETQYF
TRBV14	.	TRBJ1-3	.	TGTGCCAGCAGCCAAGCAGGGGCTTGGACTGGAAACACCATATATTTT	CASSQAGAWTGNTIYF
TRBV21-1	.	TRBJ1-3	.	TGTGCCAGCAGCCCTCAAACCGGGACAGCCTCTGGAAACACCATATATTTT	CASSPQTGTASGNTIYF
TRBV5-6	.	TRBJ1-5	TRBD1	TGTGCCAGCAGCTGGGGGGTAGGGGGCCAGCCCCAGCATTTT	CASSWGVGGQPQHF
TRBV7-2	.	TRBJ1-5	TRBD1	TGTGCCAGCAGCTTGGGGACAGGGTGGGATCAGCCCCAGCATTTT	CASSLGTGWDQPQHF
TRBV19	.	TRBJ2-7	TRBD2	TGTGCCAGTAGTATTTCGGGACTAGCGGGGGGGATCCCCTACGAGCAGTACTTC	CASSISGLAGGIPYEQYF
TRBV29-1	.	TRBJ2-5	.	TGCAGCGTTGGTCCTCAGTACTTC	CSVGPQYF
TRBV19	.	TRBJ1-1	TRBD1	TGTGCCAGTAGTCTCCGACAGGGGAGAACTGAAGCTTTCTTT	CASSLRQGRTEAFF
TRBV2	.	TRBJ1-1	.	TGTGCCAGCAGTGAAGCGCTAGGGAACACTGAAGCTTTCTTT	CASSEALGNTEAFF